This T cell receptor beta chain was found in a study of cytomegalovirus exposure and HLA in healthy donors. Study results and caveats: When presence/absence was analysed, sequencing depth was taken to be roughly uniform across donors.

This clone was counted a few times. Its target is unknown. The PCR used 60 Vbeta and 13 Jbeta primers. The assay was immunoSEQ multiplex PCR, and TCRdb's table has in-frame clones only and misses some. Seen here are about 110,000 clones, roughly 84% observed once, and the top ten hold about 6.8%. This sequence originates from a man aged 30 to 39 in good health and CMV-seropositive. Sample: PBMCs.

This CDR3 is CASSSPRSYYEQYF. The CDR3 DNA reads TGTGCCAGCAGCTCCCCACGGTCCTATTACGAGCAGTACTTC. The chain uses TRBV7-2 and TRBJ2-7; D unclear. The CDR3 loop spans 14 amino acids. Trimming pared 4 bases from V and 4 bases from J, leaving 14 bases between. Germline V gene data show CDR1 as SGHTA and CDR2 as FQGNSA.